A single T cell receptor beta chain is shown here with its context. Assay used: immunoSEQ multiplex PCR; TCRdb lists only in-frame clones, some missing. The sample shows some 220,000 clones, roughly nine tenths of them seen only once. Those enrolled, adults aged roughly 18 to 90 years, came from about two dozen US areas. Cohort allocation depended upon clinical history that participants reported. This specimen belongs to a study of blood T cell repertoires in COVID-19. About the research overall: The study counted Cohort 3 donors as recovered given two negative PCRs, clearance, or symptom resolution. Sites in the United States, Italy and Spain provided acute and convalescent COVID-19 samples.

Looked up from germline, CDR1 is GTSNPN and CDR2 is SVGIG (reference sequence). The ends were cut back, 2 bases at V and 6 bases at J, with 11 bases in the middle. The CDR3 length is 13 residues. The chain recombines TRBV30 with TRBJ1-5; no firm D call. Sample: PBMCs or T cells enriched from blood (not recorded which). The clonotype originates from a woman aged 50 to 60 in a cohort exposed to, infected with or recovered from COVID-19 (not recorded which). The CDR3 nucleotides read TGTGCCTGGAGTTATGGGAGGTCTCAGCCCCAGCATTTT. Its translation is CAWSYGRSQPQHF.